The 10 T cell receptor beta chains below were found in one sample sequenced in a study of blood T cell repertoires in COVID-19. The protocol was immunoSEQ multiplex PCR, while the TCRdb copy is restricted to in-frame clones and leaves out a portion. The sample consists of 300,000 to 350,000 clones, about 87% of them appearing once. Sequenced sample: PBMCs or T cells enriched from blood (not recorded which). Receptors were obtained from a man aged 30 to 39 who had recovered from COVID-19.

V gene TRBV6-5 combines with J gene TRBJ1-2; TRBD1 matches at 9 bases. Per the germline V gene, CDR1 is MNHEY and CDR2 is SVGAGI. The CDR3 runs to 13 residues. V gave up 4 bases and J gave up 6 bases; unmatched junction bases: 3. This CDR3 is CASSSGQGNGYTF. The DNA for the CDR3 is TGTGCCAGCAGTTCAGGACAGGGGAATGGCTACACCTTC.

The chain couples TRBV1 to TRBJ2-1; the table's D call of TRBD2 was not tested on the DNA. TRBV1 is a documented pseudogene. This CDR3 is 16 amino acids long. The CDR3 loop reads CTSSHGTSGNCNEQFF. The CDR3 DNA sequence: TGCACCAGCAGCCATGGGACTAGCGGGAATTGCAATGAGCAGTTCTTC.

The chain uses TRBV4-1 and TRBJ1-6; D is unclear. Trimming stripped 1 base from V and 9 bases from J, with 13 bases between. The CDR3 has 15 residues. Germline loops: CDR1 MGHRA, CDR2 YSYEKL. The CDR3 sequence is CASSQVTGGFSPLHF. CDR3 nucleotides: TGCGCCAGCAGCCAAGTAACTGGAGGGTTTTCACCCCTCCACTTT.

CDR3: CAWSVQQGWRYGYTF. The CDR3 nucleotides read TGTGCCTGGAGTGTACAGCAGGGTTGGCGTTATGGCTACACCTTC. This chain connects TRBV30 to TRBJ1-2; a possible D gene is TRBD1 (5 bases). Trimming stripped 0 bases from V and 5 bases from J, with 16 bases between. CDR1 and CDR2 (germline): GTSNPN, SVGIG (reference sequence). The CDR3 consists of 15 residues.

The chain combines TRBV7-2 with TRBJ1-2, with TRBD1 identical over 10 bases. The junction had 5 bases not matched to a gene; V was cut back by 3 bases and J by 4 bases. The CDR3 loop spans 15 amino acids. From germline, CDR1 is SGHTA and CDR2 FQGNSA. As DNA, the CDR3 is TGTGCCAGCAGCTTCGGGACAGGGGTCCTCTATGGCTACACCTTC. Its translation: CASSFGTGVLYGYTF.

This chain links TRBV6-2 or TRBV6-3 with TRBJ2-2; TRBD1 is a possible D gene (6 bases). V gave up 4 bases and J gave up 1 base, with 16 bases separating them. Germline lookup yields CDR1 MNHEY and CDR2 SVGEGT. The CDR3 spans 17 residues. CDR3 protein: CASSWRGGMMNTGELFF. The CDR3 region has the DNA TGTGCCAGCAGTTGGAGAGGGGGTATGATGAACACCGGGGAGCTGTTTTTT.

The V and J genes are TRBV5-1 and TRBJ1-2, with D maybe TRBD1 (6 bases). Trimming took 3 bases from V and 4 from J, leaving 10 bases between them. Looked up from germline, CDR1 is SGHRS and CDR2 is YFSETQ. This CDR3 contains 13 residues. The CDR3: CASSSQGFYGYTF. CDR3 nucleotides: TGCGCCAGCAGCTCACAGGGTTTCTATGGCTACACCTTC.

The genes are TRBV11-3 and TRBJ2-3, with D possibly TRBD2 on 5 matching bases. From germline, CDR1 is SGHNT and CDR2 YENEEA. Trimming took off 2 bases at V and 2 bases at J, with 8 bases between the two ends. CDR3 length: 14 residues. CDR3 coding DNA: TGTGCCAGCAGCTTATTGGGAGTCACAGATACGCAGTATTTT. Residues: CASSLLGVTDTQYF.

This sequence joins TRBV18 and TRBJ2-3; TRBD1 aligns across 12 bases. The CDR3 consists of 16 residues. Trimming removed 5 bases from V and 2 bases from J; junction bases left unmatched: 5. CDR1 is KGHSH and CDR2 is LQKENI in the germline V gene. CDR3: CASSAGQGATTDTQYF. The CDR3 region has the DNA TGTGCCAGCTCAGCGGGACAGGGGGCTACCACAGATACGCAGTATTTT.

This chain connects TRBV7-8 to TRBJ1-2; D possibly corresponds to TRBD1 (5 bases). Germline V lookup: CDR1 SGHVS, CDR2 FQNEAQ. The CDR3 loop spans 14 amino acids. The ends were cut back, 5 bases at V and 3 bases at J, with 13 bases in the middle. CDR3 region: CASSLQGSDYGYTF. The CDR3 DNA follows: TGTGCCAGCAGCCTCCAGGGTTCAGACTATGGCTACACCTTC.